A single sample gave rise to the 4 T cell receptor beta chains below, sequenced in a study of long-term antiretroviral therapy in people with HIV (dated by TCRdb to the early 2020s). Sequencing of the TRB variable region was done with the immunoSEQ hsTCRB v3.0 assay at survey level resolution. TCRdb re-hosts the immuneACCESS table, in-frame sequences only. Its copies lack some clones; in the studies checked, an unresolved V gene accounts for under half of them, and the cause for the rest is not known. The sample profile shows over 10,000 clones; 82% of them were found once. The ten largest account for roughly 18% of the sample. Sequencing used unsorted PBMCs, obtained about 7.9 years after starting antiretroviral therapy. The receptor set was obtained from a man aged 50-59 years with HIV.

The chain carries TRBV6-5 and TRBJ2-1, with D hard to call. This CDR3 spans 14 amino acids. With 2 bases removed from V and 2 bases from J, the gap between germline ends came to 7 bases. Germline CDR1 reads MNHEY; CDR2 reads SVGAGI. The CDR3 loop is CASSYGVAYNEQFF. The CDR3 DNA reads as TGTGCCAGCAGTTACGGTGTGGCCTACAATGAGCAGTTCTTC.

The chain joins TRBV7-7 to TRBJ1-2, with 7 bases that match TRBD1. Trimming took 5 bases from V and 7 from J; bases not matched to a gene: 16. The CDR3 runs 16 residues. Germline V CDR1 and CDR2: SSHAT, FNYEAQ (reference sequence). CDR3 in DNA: TGTGCCAGCAGCCCACCTGGACAGGAAAGAGCGCCTGGCTACACCTTC. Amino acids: CASSPPGQERAPGYTF.

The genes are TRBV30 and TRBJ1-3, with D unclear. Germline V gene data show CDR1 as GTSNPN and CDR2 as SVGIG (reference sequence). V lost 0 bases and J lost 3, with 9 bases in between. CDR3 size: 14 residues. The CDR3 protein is CAWSVWSDGNTIYF. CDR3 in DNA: TGTGCCTGGAGTGTATGGTCGGATGGAAACACCATATATTTT.

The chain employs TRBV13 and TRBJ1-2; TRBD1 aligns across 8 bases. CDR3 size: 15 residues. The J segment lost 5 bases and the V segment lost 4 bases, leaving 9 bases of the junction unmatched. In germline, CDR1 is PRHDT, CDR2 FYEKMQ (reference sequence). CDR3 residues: CASSSLTGEIYGYTF. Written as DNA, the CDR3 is TGTGCCAGCAGCTCGTTGACAGGGGAAATTTATGGCTACACCTTC. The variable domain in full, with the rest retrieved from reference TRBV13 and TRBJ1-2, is AAGVIQSPRHLIKEKRETATLKCYPIPRHDTVYWYQQGPGQDPQFLISFYEKMQSDKGSIPDRFSAQQFSDYHSELNMSSLELGDSALYFCASSSLTGEIYGYTFGSGTRLTVV.